This entry features one TCR beta chain sequence. The target antigen is unknown. The data derive from a study of cytomegalovirus exposure and HLA in healthy donors. Overall study results and limits: It was reportedly the case that the classifier diagnosed cytomegalovirus status with high specificity and sensitivity.

PCR used 60 Vbeta primers and 13 Jbeta primers. TCRdb's copy holds only in-frame clones and misses some; the assay was immunoSEQ multiplex PCR. The sample lists roughly 180,000 clones; 80% to 90% were seen once. Healthy bone marrow donors made up the cohort. Germline-derived CDR1 and CDR2 are LGHNT and FRNRAP. J gave up 6 bases and V 1 base, and 7 bases lay outside the gene matches. The CDR3 consists of 17 residues. The material sequenced was PBMCs. This sequence originates from a woman under 30 in good health and CMV-seronegative. The chain joins TRBV12-5 to TRBJ2-1, with 12 nucleotides matching TRBD2. DNA of the CDR3: TGTGCTAGTGGTTTGGCCAGACTAGCGGGAGATGTCAATGAGCAGTTCTTC. Translation: CASGLARLAGDVNEQFF.